This TCR beta chain was documented in a study of T cells in Graves' hyperthyroidism and ophthalmopathy. General study results and limits: Ophthalmopathy was model-predicted a median 6.5 months pre-onset.

Germline loops: CDR1 SGHAT, CDR2 FQNNGV. Trimming took 5 bases from V and 10 from J, leaving 11 bases between them. CDR3 length: 12 amino acids. RNA transcripts were the template for amplifying TCR beta CDR3 regions. A first-round RT-PCR of the TCR CDR3 used the HTBI primer set. TCRdb re-called the multiplex PCR reads with MiXCR, one entry per CDR3 protein. The sample carries under 400,000 distinct CDR3 sequences, approximately 16% recorded once. This clonotype was recorded at least ten times. Its antigen is not known. The TCR sequence derives from a woman between 55 and 75 years old with Graves' ophthalmopathy. The chain combines TRBV11-2 with TRBJ1-4; D remains ambiguous. The sample consisted of blood. CDR3 residues: CASSLQHGKLFF. CDR3 in DNA: TGTGCCAGCAGCCTCCAGCACGGAAAACTGTTTTTT.